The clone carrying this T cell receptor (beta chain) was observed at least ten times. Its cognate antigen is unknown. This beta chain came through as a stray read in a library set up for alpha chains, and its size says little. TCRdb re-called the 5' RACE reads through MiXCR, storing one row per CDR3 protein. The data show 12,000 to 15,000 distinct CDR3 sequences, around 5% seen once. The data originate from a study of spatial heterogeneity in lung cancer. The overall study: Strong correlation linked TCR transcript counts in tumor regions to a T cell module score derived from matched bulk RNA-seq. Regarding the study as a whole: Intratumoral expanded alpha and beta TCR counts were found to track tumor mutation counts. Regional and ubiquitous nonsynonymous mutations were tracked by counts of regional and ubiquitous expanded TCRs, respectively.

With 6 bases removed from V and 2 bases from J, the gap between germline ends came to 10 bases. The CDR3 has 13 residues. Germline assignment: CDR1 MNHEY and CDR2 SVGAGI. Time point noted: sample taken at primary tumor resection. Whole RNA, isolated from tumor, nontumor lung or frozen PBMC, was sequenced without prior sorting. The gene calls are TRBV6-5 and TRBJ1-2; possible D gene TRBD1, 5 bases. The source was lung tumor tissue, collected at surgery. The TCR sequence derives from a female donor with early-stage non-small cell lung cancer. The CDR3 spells CASSPRANYGYTF. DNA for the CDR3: TGTGCCAGCAGCCCCAGGGCGAACTATGGCTACACCTTC.